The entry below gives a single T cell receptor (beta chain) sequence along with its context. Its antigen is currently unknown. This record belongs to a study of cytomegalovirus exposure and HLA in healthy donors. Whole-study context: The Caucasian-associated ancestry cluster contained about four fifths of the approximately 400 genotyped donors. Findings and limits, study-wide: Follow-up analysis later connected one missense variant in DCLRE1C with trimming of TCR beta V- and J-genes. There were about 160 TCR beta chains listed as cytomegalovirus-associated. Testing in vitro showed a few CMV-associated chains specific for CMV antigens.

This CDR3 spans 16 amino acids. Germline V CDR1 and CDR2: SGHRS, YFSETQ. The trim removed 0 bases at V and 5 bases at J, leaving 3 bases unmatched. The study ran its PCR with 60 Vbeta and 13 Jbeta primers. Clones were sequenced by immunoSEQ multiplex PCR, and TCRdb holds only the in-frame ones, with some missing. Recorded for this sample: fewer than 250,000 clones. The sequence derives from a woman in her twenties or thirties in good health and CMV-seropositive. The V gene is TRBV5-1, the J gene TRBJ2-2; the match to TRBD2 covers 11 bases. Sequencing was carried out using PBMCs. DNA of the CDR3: TGCGCCAGCAGCTTGGGACTAGCGGGAATAACCGGGGAGCTGTTTTTT. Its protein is CASSLGLAGITGELFF. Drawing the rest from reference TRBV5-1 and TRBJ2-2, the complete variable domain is KAGVTQTPRYLIKTRGQQVTLSCSPISGHRSVSWYQQTPGQGLQFLFEYFSETQRNKGNFPGRFSGRQFSNSRSEMNVSTLELGDSALYLCASSLGLAGITGELFFGEGSRLTVL.